The present TCR beta chain was sequenced within a study of cytomegalovirus exposure and HLA in healthy donors. V lost 2 bases and J lost 8, with 13 bases in between. The germline V gene has CDR1 MDHEN and CDR2 SYDVKM. CDR3 length: 14 amino acids. The PCR ran on 60 Vbeta and 13 Jbeta primers. Method: immunoSEQ multiplex PCR; TCRdb's copy keeps in-frame clones and lacks some. The table lists around 150,000 clones, 75% to 85% of them singletons. Whole-study results and caveats: Cytomegalovirus status was reportedly diagnosed by the classifier with high specificity and sensitivity. Later work found most CMV-associated TCR beta chains apparently HLA-restricted. What was likely a sequencing artifact was a cluster of highly shared sequence variants.

Concerning this clone itself: Its matching antigen is unknown.

The TCR sequence derives from a girl aged 2 to 9 in good health and CMV-seropositive. The genes are TRBV28 and TRBJ2-1; maybe TRBD2 (5 bases). The sample taken for sequencing was PBMCs. The CDR3 spells CASSLAPGLHEQFF. Written as DNA, the CDR3 is TGTGCCAGCAGTTTAGCCCCTGGACTCCATGAGCAGTTCTTC.